The 27 T cell receptor beta chains presented below share a single source sample, sequenced in a study of beta chain features in type 1 diabetes. Findings and caveats of the study: Type 1 diabetes patients showed a moderate but significant shortening of TCRB CDR3s in all four CD4+ subsets.

The whole isolated RNA underwent reverse transcription, so sequencing captured expressed TCRB transcripts. Here immunoSEQ multiplex PCR was the method, and the copy in TCRdb shows in-frame clones only, minus some. The sample includes about 240,000 clones, approximately 14% of them seen just once. These receptors' targets are unknown. The material sequenced was naive CD4+ T cells from blood. The receptors derive from a man younger than 40 with type 1 diabetes.

This clone was picked up a small number of times. The chain links TRBV7-6 to TRBJ2-2, with a possible D match to TRBD1 (7 bases). Trimming removed 8 bases from V and 6 bases from J, with 13 bases in between. This CDR3 is 13 amino acids long. Germline loops: CDR1 SGHVS, CDR2 FNYEAQ. The CDR3 here is CASGGTAAGELFF. The CDR3 coding sequence is TGTGCCAGCGGGGGGACAGCGGCCGGGGAGCTGTTTTTT.

The chain uses TRBV11-2 and TRBJ2-2; D call uncertain. V was cut by 4 bases and J by 4 bases, with 13 bases left in between. CDR1 and CDR2 (germline): SGHAT, FQNNGV. CDR3 length: 15 residues. The CDR3 is CASSSVYAGTGELFF. For the CDR3, the DNA is TGTGCCAGCAGCTCCGTATATGCCGGCACCGGGGAGCTGTTTTTT.

In this sample, this clone turned up a few times. The chain combines TRBV11-2 with TRBJ2-7; 10 nucleotides match TRBD2. Germline CDR1 and CDR2: SGHAT and FQNNGV. V lost 6 bases to trimming and J lost 6 bases; unmatched junction nucleotides: 2. CDR3 length: 12 amino acids. The CDR3 loop reads CASSWTSGEQYF. Here the CDR3 DNA reads TGTGCCAGCAGTTGGACTAGCGGCGAGCAGTACTTC.

The chain recombines TRBV29-1 with TRBJ2-5; TRBD2 aligns across 7 bases. With V trimmed by 8 bases and J by 4 bases, 4 bases remained unmatched. This CDR3 contains 11 residues. In germline, CDR1 is SQVTM, CDR2 ANQGSEA. DNA for the CDR3: TGCAGCCTCGCGGGAGCAGAGACCCAGTACTTC. Protein product: CSLAGAETQYF.

This clone turned up a few times. CDR3 sequence (DNA): TGTGCCAGCAGAGGACAGGGCGGCGCTGAAGCTTTCTTT. The encoded protein is CASRGQGGAEAFF. The chain employs TRBV6-5 and TRBJ1-1; TRBD1 matches at 8 bases. The trim removed 6 bases at V and 6 bases at J, leaving 6 bases unmatched. There are 13 residues in the CDR3. Germline values: CDR1 MNHEY, CDR2 SVGAGI.

This clone was seen more than once but under ten times. The V call is TRBV15, the J call TRBJ1-2; D call uncertain. V lost 0 bases, J lost 2 bases, and 10 bases lay in between. Germline CDR1 reads LNHNV; CDR2 reads YYDKDF (reference sequence). This CDR3 contains 15 residues. Here the CDR3 reads CATSRDPPGNYGYTF. In DNA, the CDR3 is TGTGCCACCAGCAGAGATCCGCCTGGCAACTATGGCTACACCTTC.

The chain is built from TRBV14 and TRBJ2-2; 7 nucleotides align to TRBD1. Losses at the gene ends were 3 bases for V and 4 bases for J; bases not matched to a gene: 8. Germline V gives CDR1 SGHDN, CDR2 FVKESK. The CDR3 length is 16 residues. CDR3 coding DNA: TGTGCCAGCAGCCAGGAGACAGGGATGGGCACCGGGGAGCTGTTTTTT. The encoded protein is CASSQETGMGTGELFF.

This chain uses TRBV10-3 with TRBJ2-7, with 13 bases fitting TRBD2. After removal of 4 bases from V and 2 bases from J, the junction contained 2 bases not matched to a gene. Germline V gene lookup returns CDR1 ENHRY and CDR2 SYGVKD. The CDR3 length is 15 residues. DNA for the CDR3: TGTGCCATCAGTGGGGGGACTAGCGGGACCTACGAGCAGTACTTC. Protein product: CAISGGTSGTYEQYF.

This clone was found a few times. The J gene is TRBJ2-1, the V gene TRBV5-1; a weak D match, TRBD1 (6 bases). V shed 1 base and J shed 4 bases, with 9 bases lying between them. Germline lookup yields CDR1 SGHRS and CDR2 YFSETQ. This CDR3 has 14 residues. CDR3 loop: CASSLSTGYNEQFF. CDR3 in DNA: TGCGCCAGCAGCTTGTCTACAGGGTACAATGAGCAGTTCTTC.

V is TRBV11-2 and J is TRBJ1-5; 10 positions match TRBD1. This CDR3 region has 15 residues. The V gene end was trimmed by 5 bases and the J gene end by 6 bases; junction bases not matched to a gene: 7. Germline V lookup: CDR1 SGHAT, CDR2 FQNNGV. The DNA of the CDR3 is TGTGCCAGCAGCCCCGGGACAGGGGTAGGTCAGCCCCAGCATTTT. This sequence encodes CASSPGTGVGQPQHF.

This clone was counted between two and nine times. The chain joins TRBV9 to TRBJ1-2; 7 nucleotides line up with TRBD1. This CDR3 has 13 residues. V was clipped by 4 bases and J by 7 bases; unmatched bases: 7. Germline V gives CDR1 SGDLS, CDR2 YYNGEE. CDR3: CASSIQGFGGYTF. CDR3 nucleotides: TGTGCCAGCAGCATACAGGGGTTTGGTGGCTACACCTTC.

This clone was seen a few times. The rearrangement joins TRBV30 to TRBJ2-7, with 7 bases lining up with TRBD1. The length of the CDR3 is 14 residues. V lost 0 bases and J lost 6; bases outside the gene matches: 8. The V gene's germline CDR1 is GTSNPN and CDR2 SVGIG (reference sequence). CDR3 sequence (DNA): TGTGCCTGGAGTGTACGAGGGTCAGGGGGCGAGCAGTACTTC. Protein product: CAWSVRGSGGEQYF.

The CDR3 loop reads CASRGQGRQPQHF. The CDR3 DNA reads as TGTGCCAGCAGGGGACAGGGGAGACAGCCCCAGCATTTT. The chain joins TRBV2 to TRBJ1-5; 10 positions match TRBD1. Looked up from germline, CDR1 is SNHLY and CDR2 is FYNNEI. The CDR3 length is 13 residues. The V segment lost 6 bases and the J segment 7 bases; nucleotides outside the gene matches: 3. Supplemented by reference TRBV2 and TRBJ1-5, the full variable domain reads EPEVTQTPSHQVTQMGQEVILRCVPISNHLYFYWYRQILGQKVEFLVSFYNNEISEKSEIFDDQFSVERPDGSNFTLKIRSTKLEDSAMYFCASRGQGRQPQHFGDGTRLSIL.

V and J are TRBV19 and TRBJ2-5; TRBD2 matches at 7 bases. Losses at the gene ends were 6 bases for V and 4 bases for J; bases not matched to a gene: 5. The CDR3 spans 13 residues. Germline V gene data show CDR1 as LNHDA and CDR2 as SQIVND (reference sequence). The CDR3 loop reads CASRLGGRETQYF. The DNA of the CDR3 is TGTGCCAGTAGGCTGGGGGGGAGAGAGACCCAGTACTTC.

The chain recombines TRBV7-2 with TRBJ2-7, with TRBD1 identical over 8 bases. This CDR3 is 15 amino acids long. The ends lost 2 bases at V and 3 bases at J; junction bases unmatched: 6. Germline assignment: CDR1 SGHTA and CDR2 FQGNSA. The CDR3 DNA follows: TGTGCCAGCAGCTTATTGGTTGGACAGGGCTACGAGCAGTACTTC. This translates into CASSLLVGQGYEQYF.

This clone was picked up a small number of times. This chain links TRBV18 with TRBJ2-5, with a weak D call TRBD1 (6 bases). Germline CDR1 and CDR2: KGHSH and LQKENI. Trimming removed 2 bases from V and 4 bases from J, with 11 bases in between. The CDR3 extends over 14 amino acids. CDR3 nucleotide sequence: TGTGCCAGCTCACCAAGAGGACAGTCAGAGACCCAGTACTTC. This codes for CASSPRGQSETQYF.

This clone was detected only a few times. The V gene is TRBV23-1, the J gene TRBJ2-2; tentative D call: TRBD1 (5 bases). TRBV23-1 is given ORF status, its function remaining uncertain. This CDR3 has 18 amino acids. V lost 0 bases to trimming and J lost 4 bases, with 18 bases between them. The CDR3: CASSQSGPTTSGTGELFF. The CDR3 region has the DNA TGCGCCAGCAGTCAATCGGGGCCTACAACATCGGGCACCGGGGAGCTGTTTTTT.

The table lists this clone with a few counts. V is TRBV6-5 and J is TRBJ1-5, with 7 bases fitting TRBD1. CDR3 length: 14 amino acids. Per the germline V gene, CDR1 is MNHEY and CDR2 is SVGAGI. The trim removed 5 bases at V and 4 bases at J, leaving 5 bases unmatched. CDR3 protein: CASSRGTANQPQHF. CDR3 in DNA: TGTGCCAGCAGTAGGGGGACAGCTAATCAGCCCCAGCATTTT.

This clone was recorded a few times. J is TRBJ1-2 and V is TRBV11-2; 9 bases match TRBD1. The CDR3 totals 14 residues. Germline V gene data show CDR1 as SGHAT and CDR2 as FQNNGV. The J segment lost 6 bases and the V segment lost 1 base, leaving 3 bases of the junction unmatched. In DNA form, the CDR3 reads TGTGCCAGCAGCTTAGGGGACAGGGCCAATGGCTACACCTTC. It codes for CASSLGDRANGYTF.

The J gene is TRBJ2-5, the V gene TRBV19; D is possibly TRBD2 (6 bases). The CDR3 covers 14 residues. V was clipped by 1 base and J by 2 bases, with 8 bases between them. The germline V gene encodes CDR1 LNHDA and CDR2 SQIVND (reference sequence). CDR3 in amino acids: CASSIGGIQETQYF. The CDR3 nucleotides read TGTGCCAGTAGTATAGGCGGGATTCAAGAGACCCAGTACTTC. The full variable domain, in which reference TRBV19 and TRBJ2-5 provide the parts outside the CDR3, is DGGITQSPKYLFRKEGQNVTLSCEQNLNHDAMYWYRQDPGQGLRLIYYSQIVNDFQKGDIAEGYSVSREKKESFPLTVTSAQKNPTAFYLCASSIGGIQETQYFGPGTRLLVL.

In its sample, this clone was seen a few times. The chain joins TRBV6-1 to TRBJ2-5, with D perhaps matching TRBD2 (7 bases). Germline CDR1 is MNHNS and CDR2 is SASEGT. V was cut by 8 bases and J by 5 bases, with 15 bases left in between. CDR3 length: 13 amino acids. CDR3 amino acids: CASERGGGETQYF. DNA of the CDR3: TGTGCCAGCGAGAGGGGGGGCGGGGAGACCCAGTACTTC.

This chain joins TRBV5-6 and TRBJ2-3; a possible D gene is TRBD1 (6 bases). This CDR3 is built from 16 residues. The ends were cut back, 0 bases at V and 4 bases at J, with 15 bases in the middle. CDR1 and CDR2 from the germline V gene are SGHDT and YYEEEE. In nucleotides, the CDR3 is TGTGCCAGCAGCTTGGGTGACAGGATGAGGGCAGATACGCAGTATTTT. This translates into CASSLGDRMRADTQYF. The full variable domain, completed using reference TRBV5-6 and TRBJ2-3, is DAGVTQSPTHLIKTRGQQVTLRCSPKSGHDTVSWYQQALGQGPQFIFQYYEEEERQRGNFPDRFSGHQFPNYSSELNVNALLLGDSALYLCASSLGDRMRADTQYFGPGTRLTVL.

This clone has a handful of counts. The genes are TRBV9 and TRBJ2-1; D is perhaps TRBD2 (6 bases). CDR1 and CDR2 (germline): SGDLS, YYNGEE. The CDR3 spans 15 residues. Trimming pared 10 bases from V and 0 bases from J, leaving 17 bases between. CDR3 nucleotides: TGTGCCGGGTCCCCGGGACTCCGCTCCTACAATGAGCAGTTCTTC. Translating gives CAGSPGLRSYNEQFF.

The chain carries TRBV27 and TRBJ2-2; no firm D call. CDR3 length equals 14 residues. CDR1 is MNHEY and CDR2 is SMNVEV in the germline V gene (reference sequence). The V and J ends lost 3 bases and 3 bases respectively, with 8 bases between them. CDR3 in DNA: TGTGCCAGCAGTTTGATAGCTTACACCGGGGAGCTGTTTTTT. Protein: CASSLIAYTGELFF.

The chain uses TRBV9 and TRBJ1-6; D call uncertain. Between the trimmed V and J ends, which lost 0 bases and 0 bases, there was a span of 10 bases. The CDR3 covers 17 residues. Germline V gene sequence: CDR1 SGDLS, CDR2 YYNGEE. The CDR3 sequence is CASSVGGGSSYNSPLHF. DNA of the CDR3: TGTGCCAGCAGCGTAGGAGGCGGGAGCTCCTATAATTCACCCCTCCACTTT.

This clone was observed a few times. V and J are TRBV7-9 and TRBJ1-1; D gene unclear. Germline V gene lookup returns CDR1 SEHNR and CDR2 FQNEAQ (reference sequence). V lost 5 bases and J 0 bases, leaving 10 bases between the germline ends. This CDR3 region has 14 residues. CDR3 amino acids: CASSPQTMNTEAFF. In DNA form, the CDR3 reads TGTGCCAGCAGCCCACAGACCATGAACACTGAAGCTTTCTTT.

The sample holds a few counts of this clone. The chain joins TRBV29-1 to TRBJ2-6; D is undetermined. The CDR3 runs to 12 residues. Germline V gene data show CDR1 as SQVTM and CDR2 as ANQGSEA. V shed 5 bases and J shed 0 bases, with 2 bases lying between them. CDR3 nucleotide sequence: TGCAGCGTTCACTCTGGGGCCAACGTCCTGACTTTC. Translation: CSVHSGANVLTF.